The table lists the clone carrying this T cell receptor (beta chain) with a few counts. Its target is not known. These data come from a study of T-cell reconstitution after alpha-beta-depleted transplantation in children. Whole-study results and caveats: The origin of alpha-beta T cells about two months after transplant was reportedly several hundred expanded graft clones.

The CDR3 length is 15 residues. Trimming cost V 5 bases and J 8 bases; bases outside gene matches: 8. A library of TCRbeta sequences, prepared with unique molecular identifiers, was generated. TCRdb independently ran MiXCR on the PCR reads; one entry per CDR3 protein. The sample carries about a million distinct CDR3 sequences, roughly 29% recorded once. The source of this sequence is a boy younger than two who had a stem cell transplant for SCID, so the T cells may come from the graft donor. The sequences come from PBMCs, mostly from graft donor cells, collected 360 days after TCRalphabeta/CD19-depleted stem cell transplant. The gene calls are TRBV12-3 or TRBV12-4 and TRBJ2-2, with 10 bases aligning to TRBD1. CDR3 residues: CASSPTGQGEGELFF. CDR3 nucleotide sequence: TGTGCCAGCAGTCCAACTGGACAGGGGGAGGGGGAGCTGTTTTTT.